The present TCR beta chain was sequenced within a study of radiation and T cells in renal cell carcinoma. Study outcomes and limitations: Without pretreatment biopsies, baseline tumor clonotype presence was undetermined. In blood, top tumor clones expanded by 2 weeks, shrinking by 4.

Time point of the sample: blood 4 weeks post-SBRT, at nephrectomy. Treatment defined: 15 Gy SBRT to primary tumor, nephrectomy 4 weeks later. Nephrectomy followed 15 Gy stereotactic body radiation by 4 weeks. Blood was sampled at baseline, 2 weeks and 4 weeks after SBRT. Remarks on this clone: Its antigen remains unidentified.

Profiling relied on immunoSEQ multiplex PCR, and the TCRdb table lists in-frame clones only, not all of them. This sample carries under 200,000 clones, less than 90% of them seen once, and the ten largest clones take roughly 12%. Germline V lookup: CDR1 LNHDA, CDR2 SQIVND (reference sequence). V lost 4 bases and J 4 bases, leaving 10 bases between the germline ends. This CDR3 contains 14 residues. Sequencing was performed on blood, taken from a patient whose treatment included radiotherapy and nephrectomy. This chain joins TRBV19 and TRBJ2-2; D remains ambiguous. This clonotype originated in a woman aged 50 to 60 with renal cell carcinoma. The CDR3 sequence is CASSNIGRTGELFF. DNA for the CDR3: TGTGCCAGTAGTAATATCGGGCGCACCGGGGAGCTGTTTTTT.